This paragraph reports one TCR beta chain. Antigen: not known. The data were taken from a study of T-cell memory formation after mild COVID-19. For the study at large: Across donors, TCR clusters were largely donor specific.

Study-wide results and caveats: Some responding clones appeared in pre-infection memory, suggesting cross-reactive memory joined. Clones shrinking from day 15 to 85 showed even CD4/CD8 mixes; later expanders tilted CD4+.

With constant-segment primers, 5'RACE yielded cDNA libraries of TCR alpha and TCR beta that carried sample barcodes and UMIs. TCRdb independently ran MiXCR on the 5' RACE reads; one entry per CDR3 protein. The sample yields about 360,000 distinct CDR3 sequences, 13% to 15% seen once. V dropped 2 bases and J dropped 3 bases, with 14 bases sitting between them. CDR1 and CDR2 (germline): SNHLY, FYNNEI. The CDR3 loop spans 16 amino acids. The sequenced sample was PBMCs or a T cell subset sorted from them (not recorded which). This clonotype was obtained from a man between 18 and 35 years old who had mild COVID-19 (a few samples of this study predate the infection). Cell type and time point are not known. This sequence joins TRBV2 and TRBJ1-5, with D uncertain. CDR3 sequence: CASSEWVYHTNQPQHF. As DNA, the CDR3 is TGTGCCAGCAGTGAATGGGTCTACCACACCAATCAGCCCCAGCATTTT.